Below, 27 T cell receptor beta chains from the same sample are listed, as sequenced in a study of blood T cell repertoires in COVID-19. Sequencing was performed with immunoSEQ multiplex PCR; in TCRdb, only in-frame clones are kept and a portion is missing. The sample lists 250,000 to 350,000 clones; 80% to 90% were seen once. What was sequenced was PBMCs or T cells enriched from blood (not recorded which). These receptors all come from a woman in her 30s who had recovered from COVID-19.

The V call is TRBV11-1, the J call TRBJ1-1; no clear D. This CDR3 spans 14 amino acids. Germline V CDR1 and CDR2: SGHAT, FQDESV (reference sequence). The germline V and J ends were trimmed by 5 bases and 5 bases, with 15 bases remaining between them. The CDR3 DNA sequence: TGTGCCAGCAGCCCATATAGTCGGTTAACTGAAGCTTTCTTT. Its protein is CASSPYSRLTEAFF.

The chain links TRBV29-1 to TRBJ1-2; TRBD1 might be the D (5 bases). V lost 6 bases and J 7 bases, leaving 21 bases between the germline ends. Germline lookup yields CDR1 SQVTM and CDR2 ANQGSEA. The CDR3 is made up of 14 amino acids. The CDR3 DNA sequence: TGCAGCGTCCCGGGCCTCGTCCTGCAGGGTGGCTACACCTTC. Encoded protein: CSVPGLVLQGGYTF. Drawing the rest from reference TRBV29-1 and TRBJ1-2, the complete variable domain is SAVISQKPSRDICQRGTSLTIQCQVDSQVTMMFWYRQQPGQSLTLIATANQGSEATYESGFVIDKFPISRPNLTFSTLTVSNMSPEDSSIYLCSVPGLVLQGGYTFGSGTRLTVV.

V gene TRBV6-5 combines with J gene TRBJ2-1; the match to TRBD2 covers 7 bases. V was pared by 8 bases and J by 9 bases, with 16 bases of the junction left unmatched. This CDR3 has 15 amino acids. Per germline, CDR1 MNHEY and CDR2 SVGAGI. CDR3: CASRREPSGKGEQFF. CDR3 in DNA: TGTGCCAGCCGGCGGGAGCCGAGCGGGAAGGGTGAGCAGTTCTTC.

The V gene is TRBV7-3, the J gene TRBJ2-1; 8 positions match TRBD1. In germline, CDR1 is SGHTA, CDR2 FQGTGA. The CDR3 totals 17 residues. V was clipped by 5 bases and J by 5 bases; unmatched bases: 14. The CDR3 sequence: CASSPRRSHRGDNEQFF. DNA of the CDR3: TGTGCCAGCAGCCCCCGAAGGAGTCACAGGGGGGACAATGAGCAGTTCTTC.

The chain links TRBV19 to TRBJ1-2; no definite D call. Trimming took 6 bases from V and 0 from J, leaving 11 bases between them. CDR3 length: 14 amino acids. From germline, CDR1 is LNHDA and CDR2 SQIVND (reference sequence). CDR3 sequence: CASSQITTNYGYTF. The CDR3 DNA is TGTGCCAGTAGCCAGATAACTACTAACTATGGCTACACCTTC.

The V gene is TRBV24-1, the J gene TRBJ1-2, with 7 bases that match TRBD1. The CDR3 loop spans 17 amino acids. From germline, CDR1 is KGHDR and CDR2 SFDVKD. Trimming took 5 bases from V and 5 from J; bases not matched to a gene: 16. This CDR3 reads CATSGTLGDRSTYGYTF. The CDR3 DNA reads as TGTGCCACCAGTGGCACCTTGGGGGACAGAAGTACGTATGGCTACACCTTC.

The rearrangement uses TRBV3-1 (or the pseudogene TRBV3-2) and TRBJ1-2; the D is unclear. The CDR3 has 12 residues. V lost 5 bases and J 7 bases, leaving 11 bases between the germline ends. CDR1 LGHDT and CDR2 YNNKEL come from the germline V gene (reference sequence). In DNA form, the CDR3 reads TGTGCCAGCAGCTTTCGGGAGGGTGGCTACACCTTC. Translated, it gives CASSFREGGYTF.

This clone was picked up a small number of times. The chain recombines TRBV7-2 with TRBJ2-7; D not certain. CDR3 length equals 14 residues. Germline CDR1 and CDR2: SGHTA and FQGNSA. Trimming stripped 5 bases from V and 6 bases from J, with 17 bases between. The CDR3 bases are TGTGCCAGCAGCCTTCTCGGCCAGTCGGGCGAGCAGTACTTC. Amino acids: CASSLLGQSGEQYF.

The rearrangement uses TRBV7-9 and TRBJ1-1; the match to TRBD1 covers 8 bases. V shed 2 bases, J shed 3 bases, and the junction held 8 bases outside the gene matches. The CDR3 sequence is 16 residues long. Germline CDR1 is SEHNR and CDR2 is FQNEAQ (reference sequence). The DNA for the CDR3 is TGTGCCAGCAGCTTATCACAGGGGGAGGGACACACTGAAGCTTTCTTT. It translates to CASSLSQGEGHTEAFF.

The chain couples TRBV30 to TRBJ1-6; 11 bases agree with TRBD1. The CDR3 totals 15 residues. The V and J ends lost 2 bases and 7 bases, in that order; junction bases with no gene match: 4. The V gene's germline CDR1 is GTSNPN and CDR2 SVGIG (reference sequence). The CDR3 reads CAWSRGQGANSPLHF. CDR3 bases: TGTGCCTGGAGTCGAGGACAGGGGGCGAATTCACCCCTCCACTTT.

The rearrangement joins TRBV14 to TRBJ1-6, with TRBD1 matching over 8 bases. V lost 4 bases to trimming and J lost 14 bases; unmatched junction nucleotides: 10. The CDR3 is 14 residues long. Germline V gives CDR1 SGHDN, CDR2 FVKESK. Here the CDR3 reads CASSLTGGIGTLHF. DNA for the CDR3: TGTGCCAGCAGCCTAACAGGGGGAATTGGCACCCTCCACTTT.

J is TRBJ1-3 and V is TRBV7-8; a possible D gene is TRBD1 (5 bases). The V end lost 6 bases, the J end lost 0 bases, and 21 bases lay between the germline ends. This CDR3 is built from 18 residues. Germline V gene lookup returns CDR1 SGHVS and CDR2 FQNEAQ. DNA for the CDR3: TGTGCCAGCAGGCGGGGGGTTTTTCCGACGAACTCTGGAAACACCATATATTTT. Translated: CASRRGVFPTNSGNTIYF.

The gene calls are TRBV6-5 and TRBJ1-5, with D uncertain. This CDR3 region has 15 residues. The germline gives CDR1 MNHEY, CDR2 SVGAGI. Trimming shortened V by 9 bases and J by 5 bases, and 20 bases separated the two germline ends. For the CDR3, the DNA is TGTGCCAGGGAAGCGTGGGTAGATGGGTATCAGCCCCAGCATTTT. Translation: CAREAWVDGYQPQHF.

The V gene is TRBV13, the J gene TRBJ1-4; TRBD1 might be the D (6 bases). Germline V gene sequence: CDR1 PRHDT, CDR2 FYEKMQ (reference sequence). This CDR3 contains 14 residues. V dropped 5 bases and J dropped 7 bases, with 14 bases sitting between them. CDR3 DNA: TGTGCCAGCAGCGCTACAGGGATTAGTGAAAAACTGTTTTTT. Protein product: CASSATGISEKLFF.

V is TRBV10-3 and J is TRBJ2-3; perhaps TRBD1 as D (6 bases). This CDR3 has 12 amino acids. Between the trimmed V and J ends, which lost 8 bases and 2 bases, there was a span of 8 bases. Per germline, CDR1 ENHRY and CDR2 SYGVKD. CDR3 region: CAIGGSTDTQYF. For the CDR3, the DNA is TGTGCCATCGGGGGCTCCACAGATACGCAGTATTTT.

The J gene is TRBJ1-2, the V gene TRBV3-1 (or the pseudogene TRBV3-2); the match to TRBD1 covers 12 bases. Losses at the gene ends were 6 bases for V and 8 bases for J; bases not matched to a gene: 1. This CDR3 comprises 12 residues. Germline V CDR1 and CDR2: LGHDT, YNNKEL (reference sequence). CDR3 loop: CASRGQGAGYTF. For the CDR3, the DNA is TGTGCCAGCAGGGGACAGGGGGCAGGCTACACCTTC.

This sequence joins TRBV30 and TRBJ1-2; the D gene is possibly TRBD1 (6 bases). Per germline, CDR1 GTSNPN and CDR2 SVGIG (reference sequence). The CDR3 sequence is 14 residues long. V shed 2 bases and J shed 3 bases, with 13 bases lying between them. CDR3 sequence (DNA): TGTGCCTGGAGTAGGGGACATTCGTACTATGGCTACACCTTC. As protein: CAWSRGHSYYGYTF. Filled out from reference TRBV30 and TRBJ1-2, the complete variable domain reads SQTIHQWPATLVQPVGSPLSLECTVEGTSNPNLYWYRQAAGRGLQLLFYSVGIGQISSEVPQNLSASRPQDRQFILSSKKLLLSDSGFYLCAWSRGHSYYGYTFGSGTRLTVV.

This chain connects TRBV5-1 to TRBJ2-2; 7 nucleotides line up with TRBD1. With V trimmed by 2 bases and J by 3 bases, 1 base remained unmatched. Germline CDR1 is SGHRS and CDR2 is YFSETQ. This CDR3 contains 14 residues. CDR3 nucleotide sequence: TGCGCCAGCAGCTTACAGGGGTACACCGGGGAGCTGTTTTTT. It codes for CASSLQGYTGELFF.

The J gene is TRBJ1-2, the V gene TRBV20-1; D gene unclear. V was pared by 3 bases and J by 8 bases, with 13 bases between. This CDR3 region has 12 residues. The germline V gene encodes CDR1 DFQATT and CDR2 SNEGSKA (reference sequence). The DNA for the CDR3 is TGCAGTGCTAGTCCGGAGCAATGGGGCTACACCTTC. It codes for CSASPEQWGYTF.

About this clone: Different DNA sequences within this sample yield the same CDR3. The J gene is TRBJ2-7, the V gene TRBV7-9; no definite D call. The V end was cut by 4 bases, the J end by 2 bases, with 3 bases between. The CDR3 has 11 residues. Germline loops: CDR1 SEHNR, CDR2 FQNEAQ (reference sequence). DNA of the CDR3: TGTGCCAGCAGCTCAACCTACGAGCAGTACTTC. Translation gives CASSSTYEQYF. Full variable domain (rest looked up from reference TRBV7-9 and TRBJ2-7): DTGVSQNPRHKITKRGQNVTFRCDPISEHNRLYWYRQTLGQGPEFLTYFQNEAQLEKSRLLSDRFSAERPKGSFSTLEIQRTEQGDSAMYLCASSSTYEQYFGPGTRLTVT.

The chain uses TRBV6-2 or TRBV6-3 and TRBJ2-7; 13 bases align to TRBD2. This CDR3 is 16 amino acids long. Germline trimming cut 4 bases from V and 2 bases from J; bases unmatched to any gene: 5. CDR1 MNHEY and CDR2 SVGEGT come from the germline V gene. CDR3 DNA sequence: TGTGCCAGCAGTTTGACTAGCGGGGGGACCACCTACGAGCAGTACTTC. Translated: CASSLTSGGTTYEQYF.

The chain carries TRBV7-3 and TRBJ2-1; 10 positions agree with TRBD2. Per the germline V gene, CDR1 is SGHTA and CDR2 is FQGTGA. V shed 5 bases and J 10 bases; nucleotides not matched to a gene: 8. This CDR3 comprises 14 residues. The chain's CDR3 is CASSPGLAGVEQFF. CDR3 in DNA: TGTGCCAGCAGCCCCGGTCTAGCGGGGGTCGAGCAGTTCTTC.

The genes are TRBV6-5 and TRBJ2-2; D gene uncertain. CDR3 size: 13 residues. With 1 base removed from V and 4 bases from J, the gap between germline ends came to 4 bases. CDR1 and CDR2 (germline): MNHEY, SVGAGI. CDR3 nucleotide sequence: TGTGCCAGCAGTTACTTCTCCACCGGGGAGCTGTTTTTT. It translates to CASSYFSTGELFF.

This sequence joins TRBV19 and TRBJ1-2; no definite D call. The CDR3 covers 13 residues. With 10 bases removed from V and 5 bases from J, the gap between germline ends came to 17 bases. Germline assignment: CDR1 LNHDA and CDR2 SQIVND (reference sequence). CDR3 bases: TGTGCCACCCGGCTGGAGGGTTTATATGGCTACACCTTC. This translates into CATRLEGLYGYTF.

The chain joins TRBV11-2 to TRBJ2-7, with 9 nucleotides matching TRBD1. With V trimmed by 5 bases and J by 3 bases, 8 bases remained unmatched. Germline V lookup: CDR1 SGHAT, CDR2 FQNNGV. This CDR3 has 15 residues. CDR3 amino acids: CASSPTGTGRYEQYF. CDR3 in DNA: TGTGCCAGCAGCCCAACCGGGACAGGGCGCTACGAGCAGTACTTC.

This clone came up once. V usage is TRBV2 and J usage is TRBJ2-7, with a weak D call TRBD2 (6 bases). CDR1 and CDR2 (germline): SNHLY, FYNNEI. The CDR3 totals 14 residues. V was clipped by 3 bases and J by 4 bases, with 13 bases between them. This CDR3 is CASSEFAGRYEQYF. The CDR3, as DNA: TGTGCCAGCAGTGAGTTTGCAGGGAGGTACGAGCAGTACTTC.

This clone was found once. The rearrangement joins TRBV29-1 to TRBJ2-1; 8 positions agree with TRBD2. The J segment lost 9 bases and the V segment lost 8 bases, leaving 6 bases of the junction unmatched. The CDR3 is 11 amino acids. CDR1 and CDR2 (germline): SQVTM, ANQGSEA. The CDR3 is CSILSGIEQFF. The CDR3, as DNA: TGCAGCATCCTTAGCGGGATTGAGCAGTTCTTC.